Shown below are 16 T cell receptor beta chains from a single sample sequenced in a study of T cell repertoires in cytomegalovirus infection (dated by TCRdb to the late 2010s). The sample was run on an Illumina HiSeq 1500. The public sequencing data were trimmed at Q25 with fastp and processed into clonotypes with MiXCR by TCRdb, which kept only in-frame beta chains. Every entry covers one CDR3 protein and lists the most common genes and DNA from its rows. A total of tens of thousands of distinct CDR3 sequences appear in this sample, 3% to 4% of them only once. The ten largest clones take up 22% of the sample. The sequenced sample was PBMCs. These receptors were taken from a human donor in good health (CMV status not recorded). Some clones in this sample may be carry-over from other donors' samples.

This clonotype was recorded at least ten times. The chain carries TRBV7-2 and TRBJ1-5; the match to TRBD1 covers 8 bases. The CDR3 loop spans 15 amino acids. CDR1 is SGHTA, CDR2 FQGNSA, per germline. V shed 3 bases, J shed 4 bases, and the junction held 5 bases outside the gene matches. The CDR3 reads CASSFWTGINQPQHF. CDR3 nucleotides: TGTGCCAGCAGCTTCTGGACAGGGATAAATCAGCCCCAGCATTTT.

This clonotype showed up many times. The chain joins TRBV7-2 to TRBJ1-3; D not resolved. Germline-derived CDR1 and CDR2 are SGHTA and FQGNSA. The V end lost 2 bases, the J end lost 0 bases, and 2 bases lay between the germline ends. This CDR3 region has 13 residues. CDR3 in DNA: TGTGCCAGCAGCTTAATCTCTGGAAACACCATATATTTT. It encodes CASSLISGNTIYF.

This clonotype was counted ten times or more. The J gene is TRBJ2-2, the V gene TRBV7-2; D is unresolved. In germline, CDR1 is SGHTA, CDR2 FQGNSA. The CDR3 totals 13 residues. V shed 5 bases and J shed 6 bases, with 10 bases lying between them. The CDR3 DNA reads TGTGCCAGCAGCCTTTACAAGTCCGGGGAGCTGTTTTTT. It translates to CASSLYKSGELFF.

The table lists this clonotype with many counts. This sequence joins TRBV5-1 and TRBJ2-7; TRBD1 agrees at 9 bases. The CDR3 covers 14 residues. The germline CDR1 and CDR2 sequences are SGHRS and YFSETQ. The V segment lost 5 bases and the J segment 2 bases; nucleotides outside the gene matches: 5. Here the CDR3 reads CASRPGTGTYEQYF. Here the CDR3 DNA reads TGCGCCAGCAGACCCGGGACAGGGACCTACGAGCAGTACTTC.

The sample holds many counts of this clonotype. This chain uses TRBV6-2 or TRBV6-3 with TRBJ2-5, with D maybe TRBD1 (5 bases). The CDR3 loop spans 10 amino acids. Trimming removed 7 bases from V and 5 bases from J, with 5 bases in between. CDR1 is MNHEY, CDR2 SVGEGT, per germline. This chain's CDR3 is CASTGETQYF. In nucleotides, the CDR3 is TGTGCCAGCACAGGGGAGACCCAGTACTTC.

In its sample, this clonotype was seen many times. This sequence joins TRBV28 and TRBJ1-4, with no clear D. Trimming cost V 5 bases and J 14 bases, with 21 bases left between them. In germline, CDR1 is MDHEN, CDR2 SYDVKM. The CDR3 runs 14 residues. CDR3 sequence reads: CASSPRRLPVSLFF. The CDR3 DNA sequence: TGTGCCAGCAGTCCTAGGCGTCTTCCGGTCTCGCTGTTTTTT.

This clonotype was seen at least ten times. CDR3 nucleotides: TGTGCCAGCAGTTACGTAGCGGGAGGCTACGAGCAGTACTTC. It translates to CASSYVAGGYEQYF. The V and J genes are TRBV6-6 and TRBJ2-7; TRBD2 matches at 10 bases. CDR1 is MNHNY, CDR2 SVGAGI, per germline (reference sequence). The V segment lost 2 bases and the J segment 3 bases; nucleotides outside the gene matches: 1. This CDR3 has 14 amino acids.

Ten or more counts support this clonotype. The genes are TRBV7-2 and TRBJ2-7; D gene unclear. This CDR3 region has 13 residues. Trimming removed 5 bases from V and 3 bases from J, with 11 bases in between. Per the germline V gene, CDR1 is SGHTA and CDR2 is FQGNSA. The CDR3 protein is CASSGWTGYEQYF. The CDR3 coding sequence is TGTGCCAGCAGCGGATGGACGGGCTACGAGCAGTACTTC.

This clonotype was counted ten times or more. This sequence joins TRBV7-2 and TRBJ2-7; D is undetermined. The V end was cut by 1 base, the J end by 5 bases, with 15 bases between. Germline V gene sequence: CDR1 SGHTA, CDR2 FQGNSA. The CDR3 consists of 15 residues. CDR3 sequence: CASSLDRAAWDEQYF. The CDR3 DNA follows: TGTGCCAGCAGCTTAGATAGGGCCGCGTGGGACGAGCAGTACTTC.

The chain recombines TRBV5-6 with TRBJ1-2; 7 bases map to TRBD1. The CDR3 has 14 amino acids. The V gene's germline CDR1 is SGHDT and CDR2 YYEEEE. Germline trimming cut 4 bases from V and 3 bases from J; bases unmatched to any gene: 6. In DNA form, the CDR3 reads TGTGCCAGCAGCCTCCGGGACAGCGACTATGGCTACACCTTC. Translated, it gives CASSLRDSDYGYTF.

In this sample, this clonotype turned up many times. The genes are TRBV7-2 and TRBJ2-5; D perhaps matches TRBD2 (5 bases). Germline CDR1 and CDR2: SGHTA and FQGNSA. Trimming removed 3 bases from V and 2 bases from J, with 13 bases in between. CDR3 size: 15 residues. The CDR3 DNA follows: TGTGCCAGCAGCTTCGGGCGAGGGAAACAAGAGACCCAGTACTTC. Its translation is CASSFGRGKQETQYF.

This clonotype was seen at least ten times. The chain joins TRBV6-2 or TRBV6-3 to TRBJ1-5; no clear D. Germline-derived CDR1 and CDR2 are MNHEY and SVGEGT. The CDR3 runs to 13 residues. V was cut by 8 bases and J by 0 bases, with 8 bases left in between. The CDR3 loop is CASQGYSNQPQHF. The CDR3 nucleotides read TGTGCCAGCCAAGGATATAGCAATCAGCCCCAGCATTTT.

This clonotype was seen many times. The chain uses TRBV28 and TRBJ2-1; possibly TRBD2 for D (5 bases). CDR1 is MDHEN and CDR2 is SYDVKM in the germline V gene. The CDR3 is 14 amino acids. Deletions cut 8 bases from V and 8 bases from J, with 19 bases between. The CDR3 DNA sequence: TGTGCCAGCCGTATACTAGGTCCCAAACATGAGCAGTTCTTC. It translates to CASRILGPKHEQFF.

In its sample, this clonotype was seen many times. The rearrangement joins TRBV7-6 to TRBJ1-3; D is perhaps TRBD1 (5 bases). CDR1 is SGHVS and CDR2 is FNYEAQ in the germline V gene. This CDR3 has 16 amino acids. V lost 5 bases to trimming and J lost 0 bases, with 14 bases between them. The CDR3 bases are TGTGCCAGCAGCCAAGGTTCGGGGGGCTCTGGAAACACCATATATTTT. Amino acid sequence: CASSQGSGGSGNTIYF.

This clonotype has at least ten counts. The rearrangement links TRBV7-2 to TRBJ2-2, with a tentative D call TRBD1 (5 bases). V lost 3 bases, J lost 7 bases, and 15 bases lay in between. Germline V gene lookup returns CDR1 SGHTA and CDR2 FQGNSA. There are 15 residues in the CDR3. CDR3 region: CASSFDSLQDGELFF. CDR3 coding DNA: TGTGCCAGCAGCTTCGACAGCCTTCAGGACGGGGAGCTGTTTTTT. Complete variable domain (other parts from reference TRBV7-2 and TRBJ2-2): GAGVSQSPSNKVTEKGKDVELRCDPISGHTALYWYRQSLGQGLEFLIYFQGNSAPDKSGLPSDRFSAERTGGSVSTLTIQRTQQEDSAVYLCASSFDSLQDGELFFGEGSRLTVL.

This clonotype appeared many times. The V and J genes are TRBV28 and TRBJ1-2; TRBD1 might be the D (6 bases). The germline V and J ends were trimmed by 7 bases and 6 bases, with 30 bases remaining between them. The V gene's germline CDR1 is MDHEN and CDR2 SYDVKM. The CDR3 has 18 residues. The CDR3 bases are TGTGCCAGCAACTCGGAATGGGGGGGCGCTTACTGGCGACATGGCTACACCTTC. This translates into CASNSEWGGAYWRHGYTF.